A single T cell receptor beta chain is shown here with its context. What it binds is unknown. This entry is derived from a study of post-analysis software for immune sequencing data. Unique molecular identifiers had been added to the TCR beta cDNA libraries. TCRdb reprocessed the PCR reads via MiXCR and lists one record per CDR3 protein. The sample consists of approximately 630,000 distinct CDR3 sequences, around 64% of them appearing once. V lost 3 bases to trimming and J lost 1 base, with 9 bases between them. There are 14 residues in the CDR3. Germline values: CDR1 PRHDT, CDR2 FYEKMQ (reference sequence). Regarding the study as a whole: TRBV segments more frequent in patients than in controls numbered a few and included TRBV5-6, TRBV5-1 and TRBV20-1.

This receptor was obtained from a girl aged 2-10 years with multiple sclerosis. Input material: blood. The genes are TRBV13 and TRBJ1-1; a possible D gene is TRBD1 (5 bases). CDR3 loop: CASSFGHSNTEAFF. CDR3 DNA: TGTGCCAGCAGCTTCGGACACTCGAACACTGAAGCTTTCTTT.